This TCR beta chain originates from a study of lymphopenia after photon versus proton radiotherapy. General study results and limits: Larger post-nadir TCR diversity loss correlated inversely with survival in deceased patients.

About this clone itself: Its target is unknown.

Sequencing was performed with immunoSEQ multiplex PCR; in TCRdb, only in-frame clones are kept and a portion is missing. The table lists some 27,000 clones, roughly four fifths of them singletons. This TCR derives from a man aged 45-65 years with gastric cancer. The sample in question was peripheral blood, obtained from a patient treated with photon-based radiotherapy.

The CDR3 region is CAWSVPSGGPTGELFF. The CDR3 DNA sequence: TGTGCCTGGAGTGTACCTAGCGGGGGCCCCACCGGGGAGCTGTTTTTT. The V gene is TRBV30, the J gene TRBJ2-2; TRBD2 agrees at 10 bases. The CDR3 extends over 16 amino acids. Per germline, CDR1 GTSNPN and CDR2 SVGIG (reference sequence). V trimming: 0 bases; J trimming: 4 bases; junction bases outside the gene matches: 5.